What follows are 29 T cell receptor beta chains derived from one specimen sequenced in a study of blood T cell repertoires in COVID-19. Sequenced by immunoSEQ multiplex PCR; TCRdb stores in-frame clones only, minus some. The sample records some 300,000 clones, approximately 88% being singletons. The sequenced sample was PBMCs or T cells enriched from blood (not recorded which). The origin of the receptors is a woman aged 40 to 49 who had recovered from COVID-19.

The chain couples TRBV7-8 to TRBJ1-2; D perhaps matches TRBD1 (6 bases). The length of the CDR3 is 14 residues. The germline V gene has CDR1 SGHVS and CDR2 FQNEAQ. The ends were cut back, 0 bases at V and 12 bases at J, with 17 bases in the middle. This chain's CDR3 is CASSLAPGVYADTF. The CDR3 coding sequence is TGTGCCAGCAGCTTAGCCCCAGGGGTGTATGCAGACACCTTC.

This clone has just one count. The chain employs TRBV2 and TRBJ1-1, with 8 bases aligning to TRBD1. CDR1 is SNHLY and CDR2 is FYNNEI in the germline V gene. V trimming: 4 bases; J trimming: 10 bases; junction bases outside the gene matches: 11. This CDR3 is 14 amino acids long. CDR3 nucleotides: TGTGCCAGCAGTGCTACTTATATAGACAGGGGAGCTTTCTTT. Amino acids: CASSATYIDRGAFF.

This rearrangement joins TRBV19 to TRBJ2-6, with 8 bases fitting TRBD2. The junction had 1 base not matched to a gene; V was cut back by 3 bases and J by 0 bases. This CDR3 comprises 16 residues. Germline V CDR1 and CDR2: LNHDA, SQIVND (reference sequence). CDR3 bases: TGTGCCAGTAGTATCAGCGGGAGCTCTGGGGCCAACGTCCTGACTTTC. Encoded protein: CASSISGSSGANVLTF.

The chain has TRBV19 and TRBJ1-1; possible D gene TRBD1, 6 bases. With 7 bases removed from V and 1 base from J, the gap between germline ends came to 19 bases. CDR1 LNHDA and CDR2 SQIVND come from the germline V gene (reference sequence). The length of the CDR3 is 16 residues. The CDR3 here is CASKESRAGANTEAFF. Here the CDR3 DNA reads TGTGCCAGTAAGGAATCGAGGGCAGGGGCGAACACTGAAGCTTTCTTT.

The rearrangement links TRBV5-6 to TRBJ1-5, with D perhaps matching TRBD1 (6 bases). The CDR3 has 13 residues. V lost 4 bases and J lost 4, with 9 bases in between. CDR1 and CDR2 from the germline V gene are SGHDT and YYEEEE. CDR3 nucleotide sequence: TGTGCCAGCAGCCCAGGGGTTAATCAGCCCCAGCATTTT. Protein: CASSPGVNQPQHF.

The rearrangement joins TRBV27 to TRBJ2-5, with TRBD2 identical over 11 bases. Trimming took 4 bases from V and 2 from J; bases not matched to a gene: 6. CDR1 and CDR2 (germline): MNHEY, SMNVEV (reference sequence). The CDR3 sequence is 16 residues long. The CDR3 bases are TGTGCCAGCAGTTCCTACTTAGCGGGAGGGCAAGAGACCCAGTACTTC. Amino acid sequence: CASSSYLAGGQETQYF.

The count of this clone is one. This chain uses TRBV3-1 (or the pseudogene TRBV3-2) with TRBJ2-1, with a possible D match to TRBD2 (7 bases). This CDR3 has 18 amino acids. Deletions cut 8 bases from V and 0 bases from J, with 23 bases between. CDR1 LGHDT and CDR2 YNNKEL come from the germline V gene (reference sequence). The CDR3 here is CASRGAGYGLSSYNEQFF. The CDR3 nucleotides read TGTGCCAGCCGGGGGGCGGGGTACGGATTGAGCTCCTACAATGAGCAGTTCTTC.

This chain connects TRBV2 to TRBJ2-5; D is unresolved. The CDR3 covers 13 residues. Trimming pared 6 bases from V and 4 bases from J, leaving 12 bases between. Germline CDR1 SNHLY, CDR2 FYNNEI. This chain's CDR3 is CASSVVPRETQYF. The CDR3, as DNA: TGTGCCAGCAGCGTCGTCCCCCGAGAGACCCAGTACTTC.

This chain joins TRBV18 and TRBJ2-5; D is possibly TRBD1 (5 bases). V was pared by 8 bases and J by 0 bases, with 10 bases between. This CDR3 is built from 13 residues. Per germline, CDR1 KGHSH and CDR2 LQKENI. The CDR3 DNA reads TGTGCCAGCGCTCAGGGTTACCAAGAGACCCAGTACTTC. Translated: CASAQGYQETQYF.

The V call is TRBV14, the J call TRBJ2-7; 8 bases map to TRBD2. Trimming at V came to 4 bases and at J to 4 bases, leaving 9 bases not matched to a gene. Germline V gene sequence: CDR1 SGHDN, CDR2 FVKESK. The CDR3 extends over 15 amino acids. The CDR3, as DNA: TGTGCCAGCAGCCTCCGGGACGCGGGGGGATACGAGCAGTACTTC. It specifies CASSLRDAGGYEQYF.

The CDR3 is CASSLGQGAHEQYF. CDR3 in DNA: TGTGCCAGCAGCCTAGGACAGGGGGCCCACGAGCAGTACTTC. The J gene is TRBJ2-7, the V gene TRBV3-1 (or the pseudogene TRBV3-2); TRBD1 agrees at 11 bases. After removal of 4 bases from V and 5 bases from J, the junction contained 4 bases not matched to a gene. The CDR3 runs 14 residues. Germline V gives CDR1 LGHDT, CDR2 YNNKEL (reference sequence).

The rearrangement links TRBV5-8 to TRBJ2-7; TRBD2 matches at 11 bases. CDR1 is SGHTS and CDR2 is YDEGEE in the germline V gene. V dropped 3 bases and J dropped 3; count of bases not matched to a gene: 11. This CDR3 comprises 17 residues. Here the CDR3 reads CASSSEPTSGIFYEQYF. In DNA, the CDR3 is TGTGCCAGCAGCTCCGAGCCGACTAGCGGGATCTTCTACGAGCAGTACTTC.

The chain carries TRBV30 and TRBJ1-2; the D gene is possibly TRBD1 (5 bases). Germline CDR1 is GTSNPN and CDR2 is SVGIG (reference sequence). The length of the CDR3 is 14 residues. Trimming took 1 base from V and 4 from J, leaving 13 bases between them. The CDR3 DNA reads TGTGCCTGGAGTGGGTTTACAGGATTCTATGGCTACACCTTC. Protein product: CAWSGFTGFYGYTF.

The chain is built from TRBV5-1 and TRBJ1-1, with a possible D match to TRBD1 (5 bases). This CDR3 has 13 amino acids. V was pared by 5 bases and J by 2 bases, with 10 bases between. Germline assignment: CDR1 SGHRS and CDR2 YFSETQ. The CDR3 nucleotides are TGCGCCAGCAGTCCGCAGGGAAACACTGAAGCTTTCTTT. Translating it yields CASSPQGNTEAFF.

The V gene is TRBV20-1, the J gene TRBJ2-3, with D unresolved. The V gene lost 7 bases and the J gene lost 6 bases, with 11 bases spanning the gap. Germline CDR1 is DFQATT and CDR2 is SNEGSKA (reference sequence). The CDR3 runs to 11 residues. The CDR3 loop reads CSVPYRDTQYF. The DNA for the CDR3 is TGCAGTGTTCCCTATCGTGATACGCAGTATTTT.

The rearrangement uses TRBV5-4 and TRBJ2-3; D remains ambiguous. The CDR3 length is 16 residues. Trimming took 3 bases from V and 0 from J, leaving 14 bases between them. CDR1 and CDR2 (germline): SGHNT, YYREEE (reference sequence). CDR3 coding DNA: TGTGCCAGCAGCTACCCCGGCGGTCCTAGCACAGATACGCAGTATTTT. This sequence encodes CASSYPGGPSTDTQYF.

CDR3 in amino acids: CASSDQGDANYGYTF. The CDR3 bases are TGTGCCAGCAGCGACCAGGGCGATGCTAACTATGGCTACACCTTC. The V and J genes are TRBV5-4 and TRBJ1-2; TRBD1 is a possible D gene (5 bases). The CDR3 loop spans 15 amino acids. Germline loops: CDR1 SGHNT, CDR2 YYREEE (reference sequence). Trimming took 4 bases from V and 0 from J, leaving 13 bases between them. The variable domain in full, completed from reference TRBV5-4 and TRBJ1-2, reads ETGVTQSPTHLIKTRGQQVTLRCSSQSGHNTVSWYQQALGQGPQFIFQYYREEENGRGNFPPRFSGLQFPNYSSELNVNALELDDSALYLCASSDQGDANYGYTFGSGTRLTVV.

The chain recombines TRBV7-3 with TRBJ2-3; a weak D match, TRBD2 (5 bases). The germline CDR1 and CDR2 sequences are SGHTA and FQGTGA. The CDR3 has 13 residues. With 5 bases removed from V and 4 bases from J, the gap between germline ends came to 10 bases. CDR3 residues: CASSPFGADTQYF. The CDR3 bases are TGTGCCAGCAGCCCCTTCGGGGCAGATACGCAGTATTTT.

J is TRBJ1-2 and V is TRBV10-3; possible D gene TRBD1, 6 bases. This CDR3 comprises 13 residues. Looked up from germline, CDR1 is ENHRY and CDR2 is SYGVKD. Trimming stripped 5 bases from V and 2 bases from J, with 9 bases between. CDR3 loop: CAISRQENYGYTF. The CDR3 DNA is TGTGCCATCAGTCGACAGGAGAACTATGGCTACACCTTC.

The chain recombines TRBV6-5 with TRBJ1-3, with D possibly matching TRBD1 (6 bases). Germline-derived CDR1 and CDR2 are MNHEY and SVGAGI. This CDR3 is built from 14 residues. V was shortened by 6 bases and J by 1 base, with 10 bases between the two germline ends. The CDR3 nucleotides are TGTGCCAGCAGCTATACAGGGTCTGGAAACACCATATATTTT. Translated, it gives CASSYTGSGNTIYF.

The gene calls are TRBV5-1 and TRBJ2-3; 11 bases are shared with TRBD2. Losses at the gene ends were 5 bases for V and 2 bases for J; bases not matched to a gene: 4. Looked up from germline, CDR1 is SGHRS and CDR2 is YFSETQ. The length of the CDR3 is 15 residues. This CDR3 reads CASRTSGDFTDTQYF. The CDR3 DNA reads as TGCGCCAGCAGGACTAGCGGGGATTTCACAGATACGCAGTATTTT.

The chain employs TRBV30 and TRBJ1-4; TRBD1 might be the D (5 bases). The V gene lost 3 bases and the J gene lost 7 bases, with 15 bases spanning the gap. The CDR3 sequence is 14 residues long. CDR1 and CDR2 (germline): GTSNPN, SVGIG (reference sequence). CDR3 sequence (DNA): TGTGCCTGGAGCTACAGGTCGACCAGTGAAAAACTGTTTTTT. It codes for CAWSYRSTSEKLFF.

V gene TRBV5-1 combines with J gene TRBJ1-1; no firm D call. CDR3 length equals 14 residues. Germline-derived CDR1 and CDR2 are SGHRS and YFSETQ. V was shortened by 4 bases and J by 4 bases, with 14 bases between the two germline ends. CDR3 sequence reads: CASSPTPLSTEAFF. The DNA for the CDR3 is TGCGCCAGCAGCCCTACTCCGCTGAGCACTGAAGCTTTCTTT.

V usage is TRBV30 and J usage is TRBJ2-1, with a possible D match to TRBD2 (5 bases). The germline V gene has CDR1 GTSNPN and CDR2 SVGIG (reference sequence). The V end was cut by 2 bases, the J end by 3 bases, with 8 bases between. There are 13 residues in the CDR3. The CDR3 nucleotides are TGTGCCTGGAGTAGGGCGGGCTACAATGAGCAGTTCTTC. Translating it yields CAWSRAGYNEQFF.

V usage is TRBV5-1 and J usage is TRBJ2-1; a weak D match, TRBD1 (5 bases). V gave up 1 base and J gave up 4 bases, with 6 bases separating them. Germline CDR1 is SGHRS and CDR2 is YFSETQ. This CDR3 has 13 residues. The CDR3 spells CASSLNRYNEQFF. Written as DNA, the CDR3 is TGCGCCAGCAGCTTGAACAGGTACAATGAGCAGTTCTTC.

The V and J genes are TRBV6-2 or TRBV6-3 and TRBJ2-7; 10 nucleotides align to TRBD2. V lost 4 bases to trimming and J lost 4 bases; unmatched junction nucleotides: 7. Germline V gene sequence: CDR1 MNHEY, CDR2 SVGEGT. The CDR3 covers 15 residues. This CDR3 reads CASSSPGLAIYEQYF. The CDR3 DNA is TGTGCCAGCAGTTCACCGGGACTAGCGATTTACGAGCAGTACTTC.

The rearrangement uses TRBV6-5 and TRBJ1-2; TRBD1 matches 9 bases. Losses at the gene ends were 2 bases for V and 4 bases for J; bases not matched to a gene: 8. The CDR3 loop spans 16 amino acids. CDR1 and CDR2 (germline): MNHEY, SVGAGI. The CDR3 protein is CASSYPRGQGGYGYTF. The CDR3 coding sequence is TGTGCCAGCAGTTACCCTCGGGGACAGGGTGGCTATGGCTACACCTTC.

The chain employs TRBV6-6 and TRBJ1-3; 10 bases are shared with TRBD1. The CDR3 runs to 14 residues. Germline V lookup: CDR1 MNHNY, CDR2 SVGAGI (reference sequence). V lost 6 bases and J lost 4; bases outside the gene matches: 3. This CDR3 reads CASSPGQGGNTIYF. The CDR3 DNA reads as TGTGCCAGCAGCCCGGGACAGGGGGGAAACACCATATATTTT.

V is TRBV11-2 and J is TRBJ2-7; 9 bases are shared with TRBD1. V lost 5 bases, J lost 2 bases, and 7 bases stayed unmatched. The CDR3 extends over 15 amino acids. In germline, CDR1 is SGHAT, CDR2 FQNNGV. The CDR3 DNA sequence: TGTGCCAGCAGCGCTCCCGGGACAGGGACCTACGAGCAGTACTTC. Translated, it gives CASSAPGTGTYEQYF.